The 18 T cell receptor beta chains below were found in one sample sequenced in a study of shared clonotypes between healthy human individuals. Libraries were prepared by immunoSEQ multiplex PCR; TCRdb keeps only in-frame clonotypes and omits some of them. This table has 1 million to 1.2 million clones, about 80% appearing once. The source material was memory CD4+ T cells from PBMCs. Specified subset: CD45RA-negative fraction. These receptors all stem from a man in his late teens or twenties in good health. Some clones in this sample may be carry-over from other donors' samples.

This chain uses TRBV2 with TRBJ2-3; possibly TRBD2 for D (7 bases). The CDR3 runs to 13 residues. Germline-derived CDR1 and CDR2 are SNHLY and FYNNEI. V was shortened by 11 bases and J by 1 base, with 13 bases between the two germline ends. The CDR3 DNA is TGTGCCGGGGGGGCAGGGGGCACAGATACGCAGTATTTT. It yields the protein CAGGAGGTDTQYF.

This clone was picked up a small number of times. The chain links TRBV6-5 to TRBJ1-2; D may be TRBD1 (6 bases). Trimming took 8 bases from V and 7 from J, leaving 17 bases between them. Germline V CDR1 and CDR2: MNHEY, SVGAGI. The CDR3 sequence is 13 residues long. This chain's CDR3 is CASVQGPRAGYTF. CDR3 nucleotides: TGTGCCAGCGTACAGGGCCCGCGGGCTGGCTACACCTTC.

This rearrangement joins TRBV28 to TRBJ1-2, with 9 bases aligning to TRBD1. J lost 4 bases, V lost 4 bases, and 7 bases had no gene match. Germline values: CDR1 MDHEN, CDR2 SYDVKM. The CDR3 contains 15 residues. The DNA of the CDR3 is TGTGCCAGCAGTTCACAGACAGGGGGGCCCTATGGCTACACCTTC. This translates into CASSSQTGGPYGYTF.

V and J are TRBV6-5 and TRBJ1-1; D is perhaps TRBD1 (5 bases). From germline, CDR1 is MNHEY and CDR2 SVGAGI. CDR3 length equals 14 residues. With 7 bases removed from V and 4 bases from J, the gap between germline ends came to 16 bases. CDR3 sequence (DNA): TGTGCCAGCATCTGGCTCGGGACCGGCACTGAAGCTTTCTTT. It encodes CASIWLGTGTEAFF.

In this sample, this clone turned up once. The V gene is TRBV6-6, the J gene TRBJ1-1; 7 nucleotides align to TRBD1. CDR1 and CDR2 (germline): MNHNY, SVGAGI (reference sequence). The CDR3 runs to 13 residues. The CDR3 loop is CVSTNRGAPEAFF. In DNA form, the CDR3 reads TGTGTTTCCACGAACAGGGGCGCCCCTGAAGCTTTCTTT.

V usage is TRBV19 and J usage is TRBJ2-6, with TRBD1 matching over 8 bases. The germline CDR1 and CDR2 sequences are LNHDA and SQIVND (reference sequence). V shed 4 bases and J 4 bases; nucleotides not matched to a gene: 6. The CDR3 is made up of 16 amino acids. The CDR3 is CASSNRTGFGANVLTF. As DNA, the CDR3 is TGTGCCAGTAGTAACCGGACAGGGTTCGGGGCCAACGTCCTGACTTTC.

This clone was seen a single time. V and J are TRBV5-1 and TRBJ2-1; TRBD2 aligns across 13 bases. Germline CDR1 and CDR2: SGHRS and YFSETQ. The CDR3 is 16 residues long. V shed 4 bases, J shed 4 bases, and the junction held 5 bases outside the gene matches. For the CDR3, the DNA is TGCGCCAGCAGCACAGGGACTAGCGGGGCGTACAATGAGCAGTTCTTC. As protein: CASSTGTSGAYNEQFF.

The chain combines TRBV5-1 with TRBJ2-7; 11 bases are shared with TRBD2. V lost 4 bases, J lost 6 bases, and 12 bases stayed unmatched. Germline V lookup: CDR1 SGHRS, CDR2 YFSETQ. The CDR3 runs to 16 residues. In DNA form, the CDR3 reads TGCGCCAGCAGCAGCTTTAGCGGGAGGGCCAGCGGCGAGCAGTACTTC. This translates into CASSSFSGRASGEQYF.

V and J are TRBV5-6 and TRBJ2-3, with D possibly TRBD1 on 6 matching bases. The CDR3 has 14 residues. CDR1 is SGHDT, CDR2 YYEEEE, per germline. The ends were cut back, 4 bases at V and 5 bases at J, with 14 bases in the middle. In DNA, the CDR3 is TGTGCCAGCAGCCTCAGAGGGGGAAGAGATACGCAGTATTTT. Protein: CASSLRGGRDTQYF.

The chain uses TRBV11-2 and TRBJ1-1, with D unresolved. V was pared by 7 bases and J by 3 bases, with 12 bases between. The germline V gene has CDR1 SGHAT and CDR2 FQNNGV. There are 13 residues in the CDR3. The CDR3, as DNA: TGTGCCAGCAACCCCGGCCGAGACACTGAAGCTTTCTTT. Encoded protein: CASNPGRDTEAFF. The variable domain in full, with the rest retrieved from reference TRBV11-2 and TRBJ1-1, is EAGVAQSPRYKIIEKRQSVAFWCNPISGHATLYWYQQILGQGPKLLIQFQNNGVVDDSQLPKDRFSAERLKGVDSTLKIQPAKLEDSAVYLCASNPGRDTEAFFGQGTRLTVV.

This rearrangement joins TRBV28 to TRBJ1-2; the match to TRBD1 covers 7 bases. The germline V gene has CDR1 MDHEN and CDR2 SYDVKM. This CDR3 has 14 residues. V shed 5 bases and J 4 bases; nucleotides not matched to a gene: 7. This CDR3 reads CASSRGQSVYGYTF. For the CDR3, the DNA is TGTGCCAGCAGTAGGGGACAGAGCGTCTATGGCTACACCTTC.

This clone was found a few times. This chain uses TRBV11-3 with TRBJ2-5; TRBD1 matches 7 bases. The CDR3 has 15 residues. V lost 5 bases, J lost 1 base, and 7 bases stayed unmatched. Germline loops: CDR1 SGHNT, CDR2 YENEEA. The CDR3 loop is CASSPGTASQETQYF. The CDR3 DNA sequence: TGTGCCAGCAGCCCGGGGACAGCCAGCCAAGAGACCCAGTACTTC.

This sequence joins TRBV10-2 and TRBJ2-3, with 16 bases that match TRBD2. Germline trimming cut 4 bases from V and 6 bases from J; bases unmatched to any gene: 7. Per germline, CDR1 WSHSY and CDR2 SAAADI. This CDR3 is built from 17 residues. CDR3 sequence: CASSAQGLAGGYDTQYF. CDR3 bases: TGCGCCAGCAGTGCCCAGGGACTAGCGGGAGGGTACGATACGCAGTATTTT.

This chain connects TRBV18 to TRBJ2-7; D is possibly TRBD2 (7 bases). V was pared by 3 bases and J by 6 bases, with 15 bases between. Per germline, CDR1 KGHSH and CDR2 LQKENI. The CDR3 runs to 14 residues. The CDR3 loop reads CASSPVGGAVEQYF. The CDR3 DNA follows: TGTGCCAGCTCACCTGTGGGGGGGGCTGTCGAGCAGTACTTC.

With regard to this clone: In the same sample, other DNA sequences code for this CDR3. The chain links TRBV19 to TRBJ1-2; no firm D call. Germline lookup yields CDR1 LNHDA and CDR2 SQIVND (reference sequence). Trimming removed 6 bases at V and 0 bases at J, with 5 bases between. This CDR3 spans 12 amino acids. CDR3 DNA: TGTGCCAGTAGCCCAGCTAACTATGGCTACACCTTC. This gives the protein CASSPANYGYTF.

Here the CDR3 DNA reads TGTGCCAGCAGCCTCAGACAGGGGGATCAGCCCCAGCATTTT. This translates into CASSLRQGDQPQHF. V gene TRBV7-2 combines with J gene TRBJ1-5, with TRBD1 matching over 9 bases. V lost 5 bases to trimming and J lost 5 bases; unmatched junction nucleotides: 4. CDR1 SGHTA and CDR2 FQGNSA come from the germline V gene. This CDR3 comprises 14 residues.

This rearrangement joins TRBV2 to TRBJ2-5; tentative D call: TRBD2 (5 bases). The V and J ends lost 8 bases and 4 bases respectively, with 11 bases between them. Germline V lookup: CDR1 SNHLY, CDR2 FYNNEI. CDR3 length: 12 residues. CDR3 bases: TGTGCCAGCTCCAAAGGAGGAGAGACCCAGTACTTC. Protein sequence: CASSKGGETQYF.

The rearrangement joins TRBV28 to TRBJ2-3; 7 positions match TRBD1. Germline V gene data show CDR1 as MDHEN and CDR2 as SYDVKM. The CDR3 has 15 amino acids. The V gene end was trimmed by 2 bases and the J gene end by 3 bases; junction bases not matched to a gene: 5. The CDR3 bases are TGTGCCAGCAGTTTAGTAGGGGGCGGGACAGATACGCAGTATTTT. Amino acids: CASSLVGGGTDTQYF. The full variable domain, in which reference TRBV28 and TRBJ2-3 provide the parts outside the CDR3, is DVKVTQSSRYLVKRTGEKVFLECVQDMDHENMFWYRQDPGLGLRLIYFSYDVKMKEKGDIPEGYSVSREKKERFSLILESASTNQTSMYLCASSLVGGGTDTQYFGPGTRLTVL.